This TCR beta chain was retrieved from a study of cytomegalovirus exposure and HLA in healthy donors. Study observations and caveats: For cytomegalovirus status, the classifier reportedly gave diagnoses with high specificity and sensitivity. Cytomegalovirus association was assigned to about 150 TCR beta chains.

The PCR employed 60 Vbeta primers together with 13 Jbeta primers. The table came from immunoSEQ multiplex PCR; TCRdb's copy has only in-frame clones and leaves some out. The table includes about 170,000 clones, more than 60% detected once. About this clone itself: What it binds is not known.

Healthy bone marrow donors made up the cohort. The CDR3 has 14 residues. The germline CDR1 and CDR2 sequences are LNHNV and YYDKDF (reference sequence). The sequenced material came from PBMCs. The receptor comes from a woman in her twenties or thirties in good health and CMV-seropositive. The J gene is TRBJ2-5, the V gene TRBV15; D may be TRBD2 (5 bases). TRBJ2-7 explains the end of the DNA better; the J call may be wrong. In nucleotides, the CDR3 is TGTGCCACCAGCTTTGGACTCGGCACCTACGAGCAGTACTTC. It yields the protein CATSFGLGTYEQYF.